Shown below are 25 T cell receptor beta chains from a single sample sequenced in a study of blood T cells in healthy people across ages. Through a sample-barcoded 5' primer and a J-beta primer mix, a second PCR was run for roughly 7 to 12 cycles. A single record per CDR3 protein comes from TCRdb applying MiXCR to the 5' RACE reads. The sample yields about 970,000 distinct CDR3 sequences, roughly 50% seen once. What was sequenced was blood. Source of these receptors: a woman aged 55-69 years in good health.

V is TRBV29-1 and J is TRBJ2-2, with a weak D call TRBD2 (5 bases). The germline gives CDR1 SQVTM, CDR2 ANQGSEA. This CDR3 has 12 amino acids. V was pared by 7 bases and J by 5 bases, with 11 bases between. The CDR3 protein is CSAAAGTGELFF. CDR3 sequence (DNA): TGCAGCGCCGCCGCGGGTACCGGGGAGCTGTTTTTT.

This chain uses TRBV5-4 with TRBJ2-5; D gene ambiguous. Trimming took 0 bases from V and 2 from J, leaving 17 bases between them. This CDR3 has 17 amino acids. CDR1 SGHNT and CDR2 YYREEE come from the germline V gene (reference sequence). The DNA of the CDR3 is TGTGCCAGCAGCTTGGCCGGTGGCAGGCGGATACAAGAGACCCAGTACTTC. This gives the protein CASSLAGGRRIQETQYF.

The gene calls are TRBV4-1 and TRBJ2-1; 7 nucleotides line up with TRBD1. CDR1 and CDR2 from the germline V gene are MGHRA and YSYEKL. J gave up 7 bases and V 4 bases, and 7 bases lay outside the gene matches. CDR3 length equals 14 residues. The CDR3 DNA reads as TGCGCCAGCAGCCCGCGACAGGGCAGAAATGAGCAGTTCTTC. It yields the protein CASSPRQGRNEQFF.

This rearrangement joins TRBV20-1 to TRBJ2-5; 10 bases match TRBD2. Germline CDR1 DFQATT, CDR2 SNEGSKA (reference sequence). The CDR3 is 17 amino acids. Unmatched junction bases numbered 13, after V lost 0 bases and J lost 6 bases. The CDR3 sequence is CSARDQSGRAGGKTQYF. CDR3 DNA: TGCAGTGCTAGAGATCAGAGCGGGAGGGCCGGGGGAAAGACCCAGTACTTC.

This clonotype was counted only a few times. This rearrangement joins TRBV5-1 to TRBJ2-1; 11 bases line up with TRBD2. Trimming removed 1 base from V and 5 bases from J; junction bases left unmatched: 11. CDR1 SGHRS and CDR2 YFSETQ come from the germline V gene. The CDR3 extends over 18 amino acids. CDR3 region: CASSLTGTSGPLNNEQFF. CDR3 bases: TGCGCCAGCAGCTTGACCGGGACTAGCGGACCACTTAACAATGAGCAGTTCTTC.

CDR3 amino acids: CASSLGGSDTDTQYF. The DNA of the CDR3 is TGTGCCAGCAGTCTAGGTGGGTCGGACACAGATACGCAGTATTTT. J is TRBJ2-3 and V is TRBV27; no clear D. CDR3 length equals 15 residues. V lost 5 bases, J lost 2 bases, and 14 bases lay in between. CDR1 and CDR2 (germline): MNHEY, SMNVEV (reference sequence).

This chain joins TRBV24-1 and TRBJ1-2, with 9 nucleotides matching TRBD1. V lost 5 bases to trimming and J lost 4 bases; unmatched junction nucleotides: 10. Germline V gene data show CDR1 as KGHDR and CDR2 as SFDVKD. The CDR3 length is 16 residues. The CDR3 is CATSGAGTGRIYGYTF. CDR3 nucleotides: TGTGCCACCAGTGGCGCCGGGACAGGGCGCATCTATGGCTACACCTTC.

Comment on this clonotype: Relative to the germline gene, one junction end is altered; a read error may explain this. The rearrangement joins TRBV4-3 to TRBJ2-1; 8 bases match TRBD2. The J call could be wrong; TRBJ2-7 is a better fit for the DNA end. This CDR3 is built from 15 residues. Germline V gene lookup returns CDR1 LGHNA and CDR2 YSLEER. In DNA form, the CDR3 reads TGCGTCAGCAGCCACGGGAGGGAATCCTACAATGAGCAGTACTTC. It specifies CVSSHGRESYNEQYF.

This chain links TRBV7-9 with TRBJ2-4; TRBD2 might be the D (6 bases). The tail of the sequence fits TRBJ2-7 better, so the J call may be wrong. From germline, CDR1 is SEHNR and CDR2 FQNEAQ (reference sequence). The CDR3 runs to 13 residues. CDR3 sequence reads: CASNGGSGYEQYF. For the CDR3, the DNA is TGTGCCAGTAACGGGGGATCGGGCTACGAGCAGTACTTC.

The table lists this clonotype with a few counts. The chain carries TRBV6-1 and TRBJ2-7, with a tentative D call TRBD2 (6 bases). Germline lookup yields CDR1 MNHNS and CDR2 SASEGT. Trimming stripped 8 bases from V and 7 bases from J, with 12 bases between. The CDR3 has 11 amino acids. For the CDR3, the DNA is TGTGCCAGCGGGACTCTACGGGAGCAGTACTTC. It translates to CASGTLREQYF.

The J gene is TRBJ2-4, the V gene TRBV27; 9 bases align to TRBD1. The better agreement between TRBJ2-7 and the DNA end casts doubt on the J call. Germline V gives CDR1 MNHEY, CDR2 SMNVEV (reference sequence). The CDR3 contains 16 residues. Here the CDR3 reads CASSPQTGTGQYEQYF. The DNA for the CDR3 is TGTGCCAGCAGTCCACAAACCGGGACAGGGCAATACGAGCAGTACTTC.

This clonotype was seen a few times. The V call is TRBV27, the J call TRBJ2-5; 8 nucleotides line up with TRBD2. There are 14 residues in the CDR3. The J segment lost 2 bases and the V segment lost 4 bases, leaving 3 bases of the junction unmatched. Germline CDR1 is MNHEY and CDR2 is SMNVEV (reference sequence). CDR3 residues: CASSSPSGQETQYF. CDR3 bases: TGTGCCAGCAGTTCCCCTAGCGGGCAAGAGACCCAGTACTTC.

The chain has TRBV19 and TRBJ2-7; perhaps TRBD2 as D (5 bases). Judging by the DNA end, TRBJ2-4 fits better; the J call may be wrong. Germline V lookup: CDR1 LNHDA, CDR2 SQIVND (reference sequence). The CDR3 covers 13 residues. The CDR3 protein is CASLARDKNIQYF. The CDR3 nucleotides read TGTGCCAGTCTAGCAAGGGACAAAAACATTCAGTACTTC.

This clonotype showed up just a few times. V gene TRBV6-1 combines with J gene TRBJ2-5; D unclear. Trimming removed 4 bases from V and 2 bases from J, with 11 bases in between. The CDR3 is 14 residues long. CDR1 and CDR2 from the germline V gene are MNHNS and SASEGT. The CDR3 loop is CASSVGDKQETQYF. The CDR3 DNA is TGTGCCAGCAGTGTTGGGGATAAACAAGAGACCCAGTACTTC.

To note about this clonotype: Being one base from a much bigger clone, this may be a read error. This rearrangement joins TRBV29-1 to TRBJ2-3; D may be TRBD1 (7 bases). Germline CDR1 is SQVTM and CDR2 is ANQGSEA. The length of the CDR3 is 15 residues. CDR3 nucleotides: TGCGGCGCTTCGCGGGACAGAAGTCCCCAGGCTTCGCAGTATTTT. This sequence encodes CGASRDRSPQASQYF.

The V call is TRBV4-1, the J call TRBJ2-5, with D maybe TRBD2 (5 bases). With the DNA end fitting TRBJ2-7 better, the J assignment may be wrong. The CDR3 runs to 14 residues. Germline CDR1 MGHRA, CDR2 YSYEKL. The CDR3 DNA sequence: TGCGCCAGCAGCCGAGGGTTGGGTTTGAACGAGCAGTACTTC. Encoded protein: CASSRGLGLNEQYF.

V is TRBV20-1 and J is TRBJ2-2; 8 bases are a match to TRBD2. The germline CDR1 and CDR2 sequences are DFQATT and SNEGSKA (reference sequence). Unmatched junction bases numbered 13, after V lost 5 bases and J lost 5 bases. The CDR3 has 16 residues. Here the CDR3 reads CSAELFGLARTGELFF. The CDR3 DNA reads as TGCAGTGCTGAGCTTTTTGGACTAGCCCGAACCGGGGAGCTGTTTTTT.

This clonotype was seen only a few times. The gene calls are TRBV18 and TRBJ2-5; 8 positions match TRBD2. The J call is doubtful: the DNA matches TRBJ2-7 better. Looked up from germline, CDR1 is KGHSH and CDR2 is LQKENI. The CDR3 length is 15 residues. The DNA of the CDR3 is TGTGCCAGCTCACCACGTGGACTAGCTTCAGACGAGCAGTACTTC. It encodes CASSPRGLASDEQYF.

Comments on this clonotype: A much larger clone is a single base away; this may be a read error. CDR3 sequence reads: CASSQDAKGNYYEQYF. The CDR3 DNA reads as TGCGCCAGCAGCCAAGATGCTAAGGGCAACTACTACGAGCAGTACTTC. The chain is built from TRBV4-1 and TRBJ2-4, with D uncertain. The J call could be wrong; TRBJ2-7 is a better fit for the DNA end. The CDR3 length is 16 residues. From germline, CDR1 is MGHRA and CDR2 YSYEKL.

This chain connects TRBV7-9 to TRBJ2-3, with 7 bases that match TRBD1. The CDR3 consists of 15 residues. Unmatched junction bases numbered 5, after V lost 4 bases and J lost 1 base. Per germline, CDR1 SEHNR and CDR2 FQNEAQ (reference sequence). CDR3 protein: CASSWGQPGTDTQYF. As DNA, the CDR3 is TGTGCCAGCAGCTGGGGACAGCCAGGCACAGATACGCAGTATTTT.

J is TRBJ1-1 and V is TRBV7-2; D uncertain. Germline assignment: CDR1 SGHTA and CDR2 FQGNSA. The CDR3 has 14 amino acids. The V end was cut by 6 bases, the J end by 0 bases, with 11 bases between. As DNA, the CDR3 is TGTGCCAGCAGACGAACACGTATGAACACTGAAGCTTTCTTT. Residues: CASRRTRMNTEAFF.

The chain uses TRBV4-3 and TRBJ2-2; 16 bases match TRBD2. The V gene end was trimmed by 0 bases and the J gene end by 3 bases; junction bases not matched to a gene: 4. CDR1 and CDR2 from the germline V gene are LGHNA and YSLEER. The CDR3 loop spans 19 amino acids. In DNA form, the CDR3 reads TGCGCCAGCAGCCAAGATGGGACTAGCGGGAGGGTGTACACCGGGGAGCTGTTTTTT. Translation gives CASSQDGTSGRVYTGELFF.

The J gene is TRBJ1-2, the V gene TRBV12-3 or TRBV12-4; 8 nucleotides line up with TRBD1. The CDR3 contains 14 residues. The V segment lost 6 bases and the J segment 4 bases; nucleotides outside the gene matches: 7. This chain's CDR3 is CASSPQGARYGYTF. In nucleotides, the CDR3 is TGTGCCAGCAGCCCTCAGGGGGCTCGCTATGGCTACACCTTC.

The V call is TRBV11-1, the J call TRBJ2-3; tentatively, D is TRBD1 or TRBD2 (5 bases each). Germline V gene data show CDR1 as SGHAT and CDR2 as FQDESV (reference sequence). The CDR3 runs 15 residues. V was shortened by 4 bases and J by 4 bases, with 15 bases between the two germline ends. The CDR3 here is CASSSGRRAADTQYF. The CDR3 nucleotides read TGTGCCAGCAGCTCGGGACGAAGGGCGGCAGATACGCAGTATTTT.

This chain links TRBV9 with TRBJ2-7, with D possibly called TRBD1 or TRBD2 (5 bases each). There are 13 residues in the CDR3. Trimming shortened V by 4 bases and J by 4 bases, and 12 bases separated the two germline ends. The germline gives CDR1 SGDLS, CDR2 YYNGEE. The DNA of the CDR3 is TGTGCCAGCAGCACCGGGACGGAATACGAGCAGTACTTC. Residues: CASSTGTEYEQYF.